These 6 T cell receptor beta chains were all obtained from the same sample, sequenced in a study of shared clonotypes between healthy human individuals. The data were produced by immunoSEQ multiplex PCR, yet TCRdb's version contains in-frame clones alone and is incomplete. The profile covers 950,000 to 1,300,000 clones, with more than 65% appearing a single time and nearly 1.5% taken by the ten largest. Sequenced input: memory CD4+ T cells sorted from blood. Subset given: CD45RA-negative fraction. These receptors all come from a man aged 18 to 29 in good health.

This chain links TRBV2 with TRBJ1-3; D gene unclear. The germline V and J ends were trimmed by 9 bases and 3 bases, with 15 bases remaining between them. The CDR3 runs to 14 residues. Germline values: CDR1 SNHLY, CDR2 FYNNEI. The CDR3 sequence: CASTVFSSGNTIYF. The CDR3 DNA reads TGTGCCAGTACTGTTTTTTCTAGTGGAAACACCATATATTTT.

The rearrangement uses TRBV6-6 and TRBJ1-2; D is unresolved. The V and J ends lost 2 bases and 6 bases respectively, with 7 bases between them. In germline, CDR1 is MNHNY, CDR2 SVGAGI (reference sequence). This CDR3 has 12 residues. The CDR3 nucleotides read TGTGCCAGCAGTTACGTCGGGGATGGCTACACCTTC. Translated: CASSYVGDGYTF.

The chain carries TRBV30 and TRBJ1-6; D uncertain. There are 18 residues in the CDR3. V was clipped by 2 bases and J by 3 bases, with 20 bases between them. Germline loops: CDR1 GTSNPN, CDR2 SVGIG (reference sequence). CDR3 sequence (DNA): TGTGCCTGGAGTAGAGAACCTCGTCCGGGTTACTATAATTCACCCCTCCACTTT. This sequence encodes CAWSREPRPGYYNSPLHF.

The rearrangement uses TRBV19 and TRBJ1-1, with D possibly matching TRBD1 (6 bases). Trimming left V 7 bases short and J 1 base short, with 13 bases between. The germline V gene has CDR1 LNHDA and CDR2 SQIVND (reference sequence). The CDR3 has 14 amino acids. CDR3 amino acids: CASIAGHRNTEAFF. Written as DNA, the CDR3 is TGTGCCAGTATAGCGGGACACCGGAACACTGAAGCTTTCTTT.

This clone was picked up a small number of times. V is TRBV18 and J is TRBJ2-5; perhaps TRBD1 as D (6 bases). CDR1 is KGHSH and CDR2 is LQKENI in the germline V gene. Trimming left V 4 bases short and J 5 bases short, with 14 bases between. CDR3 length: 14 residues. The DNA for the CDR3 is TGTGCCAGCTCACGGTCACAGGGTGGGGAGACCCAGTACTTC. As protein: CASSRSQGGETQYF.

The chain couples TRBV28 to TRBJ1-2, with D perhaps matching TRBD1 (6 bases). CDR3 length equals 16 residues. Trimming took 8 bases from V and 0 from J, leaving 19 bases between them. Germline lookup yields CDR1 MDHEN and CDR2 SYDVKM. The CDR3 region has the DNA TGTGCCAGCCGCAACTCCGGGGGGCTTTCTAACTATGGCTACACCTTC. Amino acids: CASRNSGGLSNYGYTF.